The 14 T cell receptor beta chains reported below all come from one sample, sequenced in a study of PD-L1 blockade in urothelial cancer. Profiled with immunoSEQ multiplex PCR; TCRdb holds only in-frame clones, not every one. Here the sample spans approximately 110,000 clones, 80% to 95% being singletons. Noted time point: peripheral blood 6 weeks after treatment start. The material was PBMCs, obtained around atezolizumab (anti-PD-L1) treatment. The receptors originated from a man in his fifties or sixties with urothelial cancer.

Here the CDR3 DNA reads TGTGCCAGCAGTTTTACGTCGGAGGACACTGAAGCTTTCTTT. It specifies CASSFTSEDTEAFF. The chain combines TRBV6-5 with TRBJ1-1; D is uncertain. Trimming removed 4 bases at V and 3 bases at J, with 12 bases between. In germline, CDR1 is MNHEY, CDR2 SVGAGI. The CDR3 is made up of 14 amino acids.

The chain joins TRBV7-9 to TRBJ1-2; D is possibly TRBD1 (5 bases). The CDR3 contains 12 residues. Germline assignment: CDR1 SEHNR and CDR2 FQNEAQ (reference sequence). The V gene lost 8 bases and the J gene lost 2 bases, with 9 bases spanning the gap. Here the CDR3 reads CASRGENYGYTF. For the CDR3, the DNA is TGTGCCAGCCGGGGGGAGAACTATGGCTACACCTTC.

The chain recombines TRBV4-3 with TRBJ2-7, with a possible D match to TRBD2 (6 bases). This CDR3 contains 14 residues. V was trimmed by 0 bases and J by 3 bases, leaving 9 bases between them. Germline-derived CDR1 and CDR2 are LGHNA and YSLEER. The CDR3 sequence is CASSQEEGGYEQYF. CDR3 DNA: TGCGCCAGCAGCCAAGAGGAGGGAGGCTACGAGCAGTACTTC.

This clone was picked up one time. The genes are TRBV11-2 and TRBJ2-7, with 9 nucleotides matching TRBD1. CDR3 length equals 16 residues. Losses at the gene ends were 0 bases for V and 7 bases for J; bases not matched to a gene: 10. CDR1 and CDR2 from the germline V gene are SGHAT and FQNNGV. The CDR3 loop reads CASSLDGGQGSREQYF. The CDR3 DNA reads TGTGCCAGCAGCTTAGACGGAGGACAGGGGTCTCGAGAGCAGTACTTC.

The chain employs TRBV5-1 and TRBJ1-2; D possibly corresponds to TRBD1 (6 bases). CDR3 size: 13 residues. V was pared by 4 bases and J by 4 bases, with 11 bases between. CDR1 and CDR2 from the germline V gene are SGHRS and YFSETQ. The CDR3 nucleotides read TGCGCCAGCAGCGAGGGACACGGCTATGGCTACACCTTC. Encoded protein: CASSEGHGYGYTF. The full variable domain, completed using reference TRBV5-1 and TRBJ1-2, is KAGVTQTPRYLIKTRGQQVTLSCSPISGHRSVSWYQQTPGQGLQFLFEYFSETQRNKGNFPGRFSGRQFSNSRSEMNVSTLELGDSALYLCASSEGHGYGYTFGSGTRLTVV.

The genes are TRBV7-2 and TRBJ2-1; TRBD2 agrees at 9 bases. This CDR3 contains 15 residues. Trimming cost V 5 bases and J 2 bases; bases outside gene matches: 4. Germline CDR1 and CDR2: SGHTA and FQGNSA. Written as DNA, the CDR3 is TGTGCCAGCAGCAGCGGGGGGATTACCTACAATGAGCAGTTCTTC. Amino acids: CASSSGGITYNEQFF.

This clone was picked up a small number of times. The genes are TRBV11-2 and TRBJ2-1, with TRBD2 matching over 10 bases. The CDR3 spans 15 residues. Germline V CDR1 and CDR2: SGHAT, FQNNGV. V was pared by 1 base and J by 7 bases, with 4 bases of the junction left unmatched. The chain's CDR3 is CASSLAAGGHNEQFF. CDR3 bases: TGTGCCAGCAGCTTAGCAGCGGGGGGGCATAATGAGCAGTTCTTC.

The rearrangement links TRBV5-1 to TRBJ2-5, with D maybe TRBD1 (5 bases). The CDR3 runs to 15 residues. The ends were cut back, 1 base at V and 5 bases at J, with 15 bases in the middle. The V gene's germline CDR1 is SGHRS and CDR2 YFSETQ. CDR3: CASSLTGSKVETQYF. CDR3 bases: TGCGCCAGCAGCTTGACAGGCTCGAAAGTGGAGACCCAGTACTTC.

In its sample, this clone was seen once. CDR3 amino acids: CAWSKSKLPPGQGPKNIQYF. CDR3 coding DNA: TGTGCCTGGAGTAAGAGTAAGCTCCCACCGGGACAGGGGCCGAAAAACATTCAGTACTTC. The genes are TRBV30 and TRBJ2-4; 10 bases align to TRBD1. The V segment lost 2 bases and the J segment 4 bases; nucleotides outside the gene matches: 20. The CDR3 spans 20 residues. Germline CDR1 GTSNPN, CDR2 SVGIG (reference sequence).

The chain has TRBV20-1 and TRBJ1-2, with TRBD1 matching 8 bases. This CDR3 is 10 amino acids long. J was trimmed by 7 bases and V by 8 bases; bases with no gene match: 3. Germline V gives CDR1 DFQATT, CDR2 SNEGSKA (reference sequence). In DNA form, the CDR3 reads TGCAGTCTACAGGGGGGTGGCTACACCTTC. Amino acids: CSLQGGGYTF.

This clone was observed a single time. The chain has TRBV28 and TRBJ1-2; D unresolved. The CDR3 has 15 residues. Trimming cost V 4 bases and J 0 bases, with 12 bases left between them. CDR1 MDHEN and CDR2 SYDVKM come from the germline V gene. The CDR3 loop is CASSSPGNTNYGYTF. In nucleotides, the CDR3 is TGTGCCAGCAGTTCCCCCGGGAACACTAACTATGGCTACACCTTC.

The CDR3 is CASSDQTGNYEQYF. Written as DNA, the CDR3 is TGTGCCAGCAGCGACCAGACAGGCAACTACGAGCAGTACTTC. V and J are TRBV9 and TRBJ2-7, with a tentative D call TRBD1 (6 bases). The CDR3 length is 14 residues. The V and J ends lost 3 bases and 3 bases respectively, with 13 bases between them. Per the germline V gene, CDR1 is SGDLS and CDR2 is YYNGEE.

J is TRBJ1-2 and V is TRBV4-3; D is perhaps TRBD1 (6 bases). The germline V gene has CDR1 LGHNA and CDR2 YSLEER. The CDR3 runs to 17 residues. The V and J ends lost 0 bases and 4 bases respectively, with 18 bases between them. As DNA, the CDR3 is TGCGCCAGCAGCCAAGATGTTTTTACAGGGAGGGTCTATGGCTACACCTTC. It translates to CASSQDVFTGRVYGYTF.

For this clone: The same CDR3 arises from other DNA sequences in this sample as well. In nucleotides, the CDR3 is TGTGCCAGCAGTTCCCCGGGACAGGGGGCGGAGGAACAGTACTTC. It yields the protein CASSSPGQGAEEQYF. V usage is TRBV6-5 and J usage is TRBJ2-7; 12 positions match TRBD1. The CDR3 runs 15 residues. Germline CDR1 MNHEY, CDR2 SVGAGI. V gave up 4 bases and J gave up 10 bases; unmatched junction bases: 11.